These 9 T cell receptor beta chains originate from one sample sequenced in a study of blood T cell repertoires in COVID-19. Produced via immunoSEQ multiplex PCR; TCRdb's table is partial and in-frame only. The data show over 350,000 clones, with approximately 90% seen just once and approximately 0.96% held by the top ten. Sequenced input: PBMCs or T cells enriched from blood (not recorded which). The receptors stem from a woman in her 30s with acute COVID-19.

The chain couples TRBV6-5 to TRBJ1-1; 8 bases are shared with TRBD1. Germline V CDR1 and CDR2: MNHEY, SVGAGI. This CDR3 has 14 amino acids. J lost 11 bases, V lost 6 bases, and 14 bases had no gene match. As DNA, the CDR3 is TGTGCCAGCAGCAGAGATATCGGGACAGGAGATGCTTTCTTT. Amino acids: CASSRDIGTGDAFF.

The chain employs TRBV19 and TRBJ2-5; weak D call: TRBD1 (6 bases). CDR1 and CDR2 from the germline V gene are LNHDA and SQIVND (reference sequence). The length of the CDR3 is 15 residues. Trimming stripped 6 bases from V and 5 bases from J, with 19 bases between. CDR3 in DNA: TGTGCCAGTAGCGCTCGTACAGGGTTCGGGGAGACCCAGTACTTC. It is translated as CASSARTGFGETQYF.

This sequence joins TRBV19 and TRBJ2-1, with a possible D match to TRBD1 (5 bases). CDR3 size: 13 residues. Germline loops: CDR1 LNHDA, CDR2 SQIVND (reference sequence). Trimming left V 9 bases short and J 4 bases short, with 13 bases between. CDR3 region: CASREKFYNEQFF. The CDR3 DNA is TGTGCCAGCAGGGAAAAGTTTTACAATGAGCAGTTCTTC.

The V gene is TRBV7-2, the J gene TRBJ2-7, with 9 nucleotides matching TRBD2. V gave up 4 bases and J gave up 6 bases; unmatched junction bases: 7. The CDR3 has 14 residues. Per the germline V gene, CDR1 is SGHTA and CDR2 is FQGNSA. The CDR3 DNA sequence: TGTGCCAGCAGCTCGGCCGGGACTAGCACCGAGCAGTACTTC. This encodes CASSSAGTSTEQYF.

In nucleotides, the CDR3 is TGTGCCAGCAGCCTTCGACAGGGAGTAGCGAACACCGGGGAGCTGTTTTTT. This codes for CASSLRQGVANTGELFF. The rearrangement uses TRBV11-2 and TRBJ2-2; 7 nucleotides match TRBD1. J gave up 0 bases and V 5 bases, and 9 bases lay outside the gene matches. The CDR3 loop spans 17 amino acids. Germline lookup yields CDR1 SGHAT and CDR2 FQNNGV.

The chain employs TRBV7-9 and TRBJ2-2; D perhaps matches TRBD2 (5 bases). Germline V gene sequence: CDR1 SEHNR, CDR2 FQNEAQ (reference sequence). The CDR3 is 16 amino acids. The V end was cut by 8 bases, the J end by 7 bases, with 23 bases between. The DNA of the CDR3 is TGTGCCAGCTCCACCCTAGTCCCCACACGGGGCGGGGAGCTGTTTTTT. Translating gives CASSTLVPTRGGELFF.

The rearrangement joins TRBV5-1 to TRBJ2-2; TRBD2 matches at 7 bases. Per the germline V gene, CDR1 is SGHRS and CDR2 is YFSETQ. This CDR3 comprises 16 residues. V lost 1 base, J lost 0 bases, and 3 bases stayed unmatched. CDR3 sequence (DNA): TGCGCCAGCAGCTTGTGGGGGGGTACGAACACCGGGGAGCTGTTTTTT. Its protein product is CASSLWGGTNTGELFF. Full variable domain (missing parts from reference TRBV5-1 and TRBJ2-2): KAGVTQTPRYLIKTRGQQVTLSCSPISGHRSVSWYQQTPGQGLQFLFEYFSETQRNKGNFPGRFSGRQFSNSRSEMNVSTLELGDSALYLCASSLWGGTNTGELFFGEGSRLTVL.

The chain couples TRBV7-2 to TRBJ2-7; 9 positions agree with TRBD1. Unmatched junction bases numbered 5, after V lost 0 bases and J lost 2 bases. The CDR3 length is 16 residues. CDR1 is SGHTA and CDR2 is FQGNSA in the germline V gene. The CDR3 DNA sequence: TGTGCCAGCAGCTTAGCTCGCGGGACAGGGACCTACGAGCAGTACTTC. Protein sequence: CASSLARGTGTYEQYF.

The chain combines TRBV6-5 with TRBJ2-7, with D possibly TRBD2 on 6 matching bases. The CDR3 extends over 13 amino acids. The V end lost 5 bases, the J end lost 2 bases, and 10 bases lay between the germline ends. The germline gives CDR1 MNHEY, CDR2 SVGAGI. This CDR3 reads CASSQPGAYEQYF. CDR3 coding DNA: TGTGCCAGCAGTCAGCCGGGGGCCTACGAGCAGTACTTC.